One and the same sample provided the 17 T cell receptor beta chains below, sequenced in a study of blood T cell repertoires in COVID-19. Using immunoSEQ multiplex PCR, the repertoire was profiled, and TCRdb retains in-frame clones only, with some absent. The sample includes 97,000 or so clones, roughly four fifths of them seen just once. Material: peripheral blood. The receptors stem from a man in his sixties with acute or convalescent COVID-19.

J is TRBJ2-7 and V is TRBV30, with D possibly TRBD2 on 6 matching bases. Germline assignment: CDR1 GTSNPN and CDR2 SVGIG (reference sequence). The CDR3 covers 16 residues. V was shortened by 3 bases and J by 0 bases, with 18 bases between the two germline ends. The CDR3 here is CAWRGGGTQSSYEQYF. In DNA form, the CDR3 reads TGTGCCTGGAGGGGGGGTGGGACGCAGAGCTCCTACGAGCAGTACTTC.

J is TRBJ1-5 and V is TRBV7-6, with 9 bases aligning to TRBD1. The trim removed 3 bases at V and 3 bases at J, leaving 9 bases unmatched. CDR3 length: 17 amino acids. From germline, CDR1 is SGHVS and CDR2 FNYEAQ. As DNA, the CDR3 is TGTGCCAGCAGCTTGTGGCCAGGACAGGGGACCAATCAGCCCCAGCATTTT. The encoded protein is CASSLWPGQGTNQPQHF.

V gene TRBV7-2 combines with J gene TRBJ2-6; 8 bases map to TRBD1. The CDR3 extends over 19 amino acids. Germline CDR1 SGHTA, CDR2 FQGNSA. J was trimmed by 0 bases and V by 5 bases; bases with no gene match: 12. CDR3 sequence reads: CASSPRQGSPRSGANVLTF. Here the CDR3 DNA reads TGTGCCAGCAGCCCCCGACAGGGGTCCCCCCGCTCTGGGGCCAACGTCCTGACTTTC. Drawing the rest from reference TRBV7-2 and TRBJ2-6, the complete variable domain is GAGVSQSPSNKVTEKGKDVELRCDPISGHTALYWYRQSLGQGLEFLIYFQGNSAPDKSGLPSDRFSAERTGGSVSTLTIQRTQQEDSAVYLCASSPRQGSPRSGANVLTFGAGSRLTVL.

This clone occurred a few times. The V and J genes are TRBV6-1 and TRBJ1-2; the D gene is possibly TRBD1 (6 bases). The germline CDR1 and CDR2 sequences are MNHNS and SASEGT. This CDR3 comprises 15 residues. The V end was cut by 3 bases, the J end by 0 bases, with 11 bases between. The CDR3 region has the DNA TGTGCCAGCAGTGACCCAGGACAGACTAACTATGGCTACACCTTC. The encoded protein is CASSDPGQTNYGYTF.

This chain joins TRBV30 and TRBJ2-6; 8 nucleotides agree with TRBD2. The CDR3 contains 15 residues. Germline CDR1 and CDR2: GTSNPN and SVGIG (reference sequence). V trimming: 7 bases; J trimming: 3 bases; junction bases outside the gene matches: 8. The chain's CDR3 is CASSGGGSGANVLTF. The DNA for the CDR3 is TGTGCCTCCTCCGGGGGGGGTAGTGGGGCCAACGTCCTGACTTTC.

The rearrangement uses TRBV5-1 and TRBJ1-2; D is perhaps TRBD1 (6 bases). V lost 3 bases and J lost 10, with 16 bases in between. The V gene's germline CDR1 is SGHRS and CDR2 YFSETQ. This CDR3 spans 13 amino acids. This chain's CDR3 is CASSSGGAGDYTF. The DNA of the CDR3 is TGCGCCAGCAGCTCCGGGGGCGCGGGAGACTACACCTTC.

The chain employs TRBV7-2 and TRBJ2-3; 8 positions match TRBD2. The germline V gene encodes CDR1 SGHTA and CDR2 FQGNSA. The CDR3 is 15 amino acids. The V and J ends lost 5 bases and 1 base, in that order; junction bases with no gene match: 5. The CDR3 sequence: CASSPGGARTDTQYF. The CDR3 nucleotides are TGTGCCAGCAGCCCCGGGGGGGCGCGCACAGATACGCAGTATTTT.

The chain combines TRBV28 with TRBJ1-1; 8 bases align to TRBD1. Germline V CDR1 and CDR2: MDHEN, SYDVKM. The CDR3 is made up of 12 amino acids. DNA for the CDR3: TGTGTAACAGGGGGTTTGAACACTGAAGCTTTCTTT. Translating gives CVTGGLNTEAFF.

This clone was recorded once. The V call is TRBV9, the J call TRBJ1-3; D unresolved. This CDR3 comprises 17 residues. V dropped 4 bases and J dropped 0 bases, with 17 bases sitting between them. The germline V gene has CDR1 SGDLS and CDR2 YYNGEE. In nucleotides, the CDR3 is TGTGCCAGCAGCCCCTCTAGGAGGTTTTACTCTGGAAACACCATATATTTT. It encodes CASSPSRRFYSGNTIYF.

This clone is a singleton in its sample. The chain employs TRBV4-1 and TRBJ2-2; 7 bases fit TRBD2. The V segment lost 5 bases and the J segment 1 base; nucleotides outside the gene matches: 7. Germline assignment: CDR1 MGHRA and CDR2 YSYEKL. The CDR3 consists of 16 residues. In DNA, the CDR3 is TGCGCCAGCAGCGCAATGACTAGCCTGAACACCGGGGAGCTGTTTTTT. This gives the protein CASSAMTSLNTGELFF.

The genes are TRBV10-2 and TRBJ2-1, with D perhaps matching TRBD2 (6 bases). The CDR3 covers 13 residues. V lost 3 bases, J lost 6 bases, and 9 bases lay in between. Germline CDR1 is WSHSY and CDR2 is SAAADI. CDR3 nucleotides: TGCGCCAGCAGTGAAACTAGCCTCAATGAGCAGTTCTTC. Its protein product is CASSETSLNEQFF.

The chain employs TRBV19 and TRBJ1-3, with 7 nucleotides matching TRBD1. Germline V gene data show CDR1 as LNHDA and CDR2 as SQIVND (reference sequence). V gave up 8 bases and J gave up 2 bases; unmatched junction bases: 3. The CDR3 consists of 13 residues. The chain's CDR3 is CASGDRAGNTIYF. The DNA for the CDR3 is TGTGCCAGTGGAGACAGGGCTGGAAACACCATATATTTT.

A single count supports this clone. The chain employs TRBV11-3 and TRBJ1-4, with TRBD1 matching 8 bases. V shed 2 bases, J shed 11 bases, and the junction held 10 bases outside the gene matches. The CDR3 spans 15 residues. Germline loops: CDR1 SGHNT, CDR2 YENEEA. The CDR3 DNA reads as TGTGCCAGCAGCTTATCTGGGACAGGCCCAGGCAAACTGTTTTTT. Its protein product is CASSLSGTGPGKLFF.

This clone was detected once. This chain links TRBV13 with TRBJ2-1, with TRBD2 matching 7 bases. Germline V CDR1 and CDR2: PRHDT, FYEKMQ (reference sequence). CDR3 size: 18 residues. V dropped 1 base and J dropped 6; count of bases not matched to a gene: 15. The CDR3 loop reads CASSLDGLVETSGNEQFF. For the CDR3, the DNA is TGTGCCAGCAGCTTAGATGGACTAGTGGAGACTAGTGGCAATGAGCAGTTCTTC.

The rearrangement links TRBV30 to TRBJ2-5; D perhaps matches TRBD1 (7 bases). There are 14 residues in the CDR3. V dropped 2 bases and J dropped 6 bases, with 16 bases sitting between them. CDR1 is GTSNPN and CDR2 is SVGIG in the germline V gene (reference sequence). The CDR3 spells CAWSLQTGRQTQYF. In nucleotides, the CDR3 is TGTGCCTGGAGTTTACAGACAGGGAGGCAGACCCAGTACTTC.

The J gene is TRBJ1-2, the V gene TRBV29-1; 7 nucleotides agree with TRBD1. The germline V gene encodes CDR1 SQVTM and CDR2 ANQGSEA. With V trimmed by 8 bases and J by 1 base, 7 bases remained unmatched. The CDR3 has 13 residues. The CDR3 spells CSSWTGDNYGYTF. The CDR3 DNA sequence: TGCAGCTCATGGACAGGAGATAACTATGGCTACACCTTC. The whole variable domain, filled in from reference TRBV29-1 and TRBJ1-2, reads SAVISQKPSRDICQRGTSLTIQCQVDSQVTMMFWYRQQPGQSLTLIATANQGSEATYESGFVIDKFPISRPNLTFSTLTVSNMSPEDSSIYLCSSWTGDNYGYTFGSGTRLTVV.

The chain has TRBV5-1 and TRBJ2-2; D is possibly TRBD1 (6 bases). Germline CDR1 is SGHRS and CDR2 is YFSETQ. Trimming took 3 bases from V and 0 from J, leaving 9 bases between them. This CDR3 region has 15 residues. The CDR3: CASSSGETNTGELFF. CDR3 DNA sequence: TGCGCCAGCAGCTCAGGGGAAACGAACACCGGGGAGCTGTTTTTT.